This entry is about one T cell receptor (beta chain). Its antigen is as yet unknown. This specimen comes from a study of post-analysis software for immune sequencing data. Overall study context: There were relapsing-remitting, secondary progressive and progressive-relapsing multiple sclerosis among the disease courses included.

This CDR3 region has 16 residues. V dropped 0 bases and J dropped 1; count of bases not matched to a gene: 3. Germline V CDR1 and CDR2: MNHEY, SVGAGI. Unique-molecular-identifier-tagged TCR beta cDNA libraries were used. cDNA molecules numbering 450,000 to 650,000 came from approximately 1 to 10 million T cells. TCRdb itself ran the PCR reads through MiXCR, one entry per CDR3 protein. Here the sample spans 650,000 to 850,000 distinct CDR3 sequences, 40% to 55% being singletons. The study's findings and limits: Strong co-clustering by F measure was seen for same-batch samples. Multiple sclerosis patients showed significantly lower normalized Chao1 diversity than controls did. In patients, TRBV5-6, TRBV5-1 and TRBV20-1 belonged to five TRBV segments found more frequently than in controls.

Sequencing was done on a sample of blood. The chain joins TRBV6-5 to TRBJ2-5, with 9 bases aligning to TRBD2. This clonotype was sampled from a girl aged 10 to 17 with multiple sclerosis. The CDR3 DNA follows: TGTGCCAGCAGTTACTCGGCTAGCGGGGTCCAAGAGACCCAGTACTTC. This gives the protein CASSYSASGVQETQYF.